These T cell receptor beta chains were read from a single sample in a study of response to subunit inactivated influenza vaccine. MiXCR was run by TCRdb on the RT-PCR reads, yielding one entry per CDR3 protein. In the table there are 590,000 or so distinct CDR3 sequences, 13% to 15% of which are singletons. The material sequenced was PBMCs from blood, taken 14 days before vaccination. Every receptor here comes from a man in his fifties or sixties who received an inactivated influenza vaccine. The CDR3 runs from the conserved cysteine through the conserved F or W. D genes are given only for firm matches. Size is omitted from some rows. Given values are once, few, many or a class for expanded clones.

clone_size j_call d_call v_call cdr3_nt cdr3_aa
many TRBJ2-2 . TRBV20-1 TGCAGTGCCGCTACTTCTGCCCCGAACACCGGGGAGCTGTTTTTT CSAATSAPNTGELFF
few TRBJ2-7 . TRBV6-5 TGTGCCAGCAGTTACGCGACAAGGGATGTTGAGCAGTACTTC CASSYATRDVEQYF
few TRBJ1-4 . TRBV15 TGTGCCACCAGCAGACCCGCTGGGGGGTCGGCGGAAAAACTGTTTTTT CATSRPAGGSAEKLFF
few TRBJ2-2 . TRBV7-9 TGTGCCAGCAGCAACGGGGGAACCGGGGAGCTGTTTTTT CASSNGGTGELFF
. TRBJ2-7 . TRBV20-1 TGCAGTGTCTGGACAGTCGGCGAGCAGTACTTC CSVWTVGEQYF
. TRBJ1-2 . TRBV12-3/TRBV12-4 TGTGCCAGCAGCCCCGGACGGCTACTATCTTATGGCTACACCTTC CASSPGRLLSYGYTF
. TRBJ2-2 . TRBV5-1 TGCGCCAGCAGCTTGCACCAGGGCACTACGAACACCGGGGAGCTGTTTTTT CASSLHQGTTNTGELFF
few TRBJ2-7 TRBD2 TRBV6-5 TGTGCCAGCAGTTACTCGACTAGCGGGTATTCGTACGAGCAGTACTTC CASSYSTSGYSYEQYF
. TRBJ2-4 TRBD2 TRBV5-1 TGCGCCAGCAGCTTGCTAGCGGGAGGACCCAAAAACATTCAGTACTTC CASSLLAGGPKNIQYF
few TRBJ2-7 . TRBV4-3 TGCGCCAGCAGCCAAGATCACAGTTACTTCGGCGAGCAGTACTTC CASSQDHSYFGEQYF
few TRBJ2-2 TRBD2 TRBV24-1 TGTGCCACCAGCGGCCCTCAAGAGTCTCCCGGGACTAGCGGGGTAAACACCGGGGAGCTGTTTTTT CATSGPQESPGTSGVNTGELFF
many TRBJ2-1 . TRBV24-1 TGTGCCACCAGTGATTGGGAGAAGAATGAGCAGTTCTTC CATSDWEKNEQFF
. TRBJ2-1 TRBD2 TRBV12-3/TRBV12-4 TGTGCCAGCAGTTTAGCGCTAGCGGGGGGCCGGTATGAGCAGTTCTTC CASSLALAGGRYEQFF
few TRBJ2-6 TRBD2 TRBV7-9 TGTGCCAGCAGCCCGACTAGCGGGAAGCCTGGGGCCAACGTCCTGACTTTC CASSPTSGKPGANVLTF
few TRBJ2-7 TRBD2 TRBV11-1 TGTGCCAGCTCCAACCTAGCGGGTTTTGCCTACGAGCAGTACTTC CASSNLAGFAYEQYF
. TRBJ2-3 . TRBV5-1 TGCGCCAGCAGCTTGGATAGTGGGGTATATACGCAGTATTTT CASSLDSGVYTQYF
. TRBJ2-7 . TRBV19 TGTGCCAGTAGTTCTTCGACAGGCTCCTACGAGCAGTACTTC CASSSSTGSYEQYF
. TRBJ2-3 . TRBV7-2 TGTGCCAGCAGCCCACCGGGACTCGGCTTCGGGCAGTATTTT CASSPPGLGFGQYF
few TRBJ2-7 TRBD2 TRBV4-1 TGCGCCAGCAGCCAACCAGGACTAGCGGGGGTTACCTACGAGCAGTACTTC CASSQPGLAGVTYEQYF
few TRBJ2-1 . TRBV15 TGTGCCACCAGCACCGGGATTGCGGGGTTGTCCACTGAGCAGTTCTTC CATSTGIAGLSTEQFF
few TRBJ2-1 TRBD2 TRBV6-4 TGTGCCAGCAGTATGGGACTAGCGGGAGTAGCTGAGCAGTTCTTC CASSMGLAGVAEQFF
many TRBJ1-2 . TRBV7-8 TGTGCCAGCAGCTTAGCCAGGCTACCCTCTAACTATGGCTACACCTTC CASSLARLPSNYGYTF
. TRBJ2-1 TRBD2 TRBV3-1 TGTGCCAGCAGCCAGACGTCTAGCGGGAGAGCTGAGCAGTTCTTC CASSQTSSGRAEQFF
few TRBJ1-2 TRBD1 TRBV10-3 TGTGCCATCAGTGCCCCGACCGGGACAGGGGGCTTTGGCTATGGCTACACCTTC CAISAPTGTGGFGYGYTF
. TRBJ2-1 . TRBV30 TGTGCCTGGAGCCCCGGGCCCAACAATGAGCAGTTCTTC CAWSPGPNNEQFF
few TRBJ2-2 TRBD1 TRBV6-1 TGTGCCAGCAGCCAAGGACAGGCGAACACCGGGGAGCTGTTTTTT CASSQGQANTGELFF
few TRBJ2-7 TRBD2 TRBV7-2 TGTGCCAGCAGCTCCCGGACTAGCTACGAGCAGTACTTC CASSSRTSYEQYF
few TRBJ2-7 TRBD2 TRBV4-2 TGTGCCAGCAGCCAAGATCGGACTAGCGGGGCACCCTACGAGCAGTACTTC CASSQDRTSGAPYEQYF
. TRBJ1-4 . TRBV6-5 TGTGCCAGCAGTTACTCTTCGGGACTGGGGGAAAAACTGTTTTTT CASSYSSGLGEKLFF
. TRBJ2-7 . TRBV7-9 TGTGCCAGCAGCTTGAGGTGGGAAAGCGAGCAGTACTTC CASSLRWESEQYF
. TRBJ2-5 . TRBV30 TGTGCCTGGAGTAGGGGGATAGGGGAGACCCAGTACTTC CAWSRGIGETQYF